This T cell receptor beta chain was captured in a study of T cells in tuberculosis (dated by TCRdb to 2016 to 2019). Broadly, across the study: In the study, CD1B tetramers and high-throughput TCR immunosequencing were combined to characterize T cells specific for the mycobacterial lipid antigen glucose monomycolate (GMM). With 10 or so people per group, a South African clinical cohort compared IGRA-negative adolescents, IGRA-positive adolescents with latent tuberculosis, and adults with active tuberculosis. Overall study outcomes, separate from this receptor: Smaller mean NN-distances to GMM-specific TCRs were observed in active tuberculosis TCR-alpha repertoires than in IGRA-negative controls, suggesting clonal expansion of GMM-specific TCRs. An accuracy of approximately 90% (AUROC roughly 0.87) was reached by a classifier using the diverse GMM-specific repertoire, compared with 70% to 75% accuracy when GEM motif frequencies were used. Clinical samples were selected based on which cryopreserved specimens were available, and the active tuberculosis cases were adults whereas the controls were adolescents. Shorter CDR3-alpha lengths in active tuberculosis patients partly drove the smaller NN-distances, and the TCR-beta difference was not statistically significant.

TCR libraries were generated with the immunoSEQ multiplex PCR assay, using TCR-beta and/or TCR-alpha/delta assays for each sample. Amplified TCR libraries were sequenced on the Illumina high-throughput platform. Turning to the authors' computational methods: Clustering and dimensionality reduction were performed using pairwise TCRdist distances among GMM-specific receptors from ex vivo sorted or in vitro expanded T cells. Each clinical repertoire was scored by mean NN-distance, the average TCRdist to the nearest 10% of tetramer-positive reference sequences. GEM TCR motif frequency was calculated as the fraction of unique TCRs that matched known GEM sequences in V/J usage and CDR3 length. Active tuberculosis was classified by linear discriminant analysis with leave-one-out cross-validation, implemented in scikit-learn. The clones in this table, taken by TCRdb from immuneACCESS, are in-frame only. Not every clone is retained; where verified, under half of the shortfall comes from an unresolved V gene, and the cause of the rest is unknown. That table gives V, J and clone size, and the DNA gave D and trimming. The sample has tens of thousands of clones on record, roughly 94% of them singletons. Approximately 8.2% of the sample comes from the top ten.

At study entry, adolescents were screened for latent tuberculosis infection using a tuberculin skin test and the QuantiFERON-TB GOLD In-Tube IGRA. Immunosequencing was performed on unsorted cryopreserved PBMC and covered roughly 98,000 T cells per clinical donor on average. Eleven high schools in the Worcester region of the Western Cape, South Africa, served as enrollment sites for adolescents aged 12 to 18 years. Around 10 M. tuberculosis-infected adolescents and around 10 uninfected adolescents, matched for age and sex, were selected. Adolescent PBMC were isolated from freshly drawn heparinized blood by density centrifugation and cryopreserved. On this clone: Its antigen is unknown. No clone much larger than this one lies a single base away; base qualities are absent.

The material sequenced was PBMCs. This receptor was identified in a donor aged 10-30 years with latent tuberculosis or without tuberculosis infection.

The DNA sequence reads TGTGCCAGCAGCTTGGGAGGGGCCGAGCAGTACTTC. Its coded protein is CASSLGGAEQYF. This chain joins TRBV11-2 to TRBJ2-7; TRBD2 fits 7 bases in the junction. The germline V gene encodes CDR1 SGHAT and CDR2 FQNNGV. For this chain, trimming is 3 bases at the V end and 6 bases at the J end, and the number of junction bases without a gene match is 2. The CDR3 measures 12 amino acids from cysteine to phenylalanine. Only the CDR3 DNA stays, 36 bases, in frame from base 1.